Each of the 7 T cell receptor beta chains below was sequenced from the same sample in a study of shared clonotypes between healthy human individuals. Produced via immunoSEQ multiplex PCR; TCRdb's table is partial and in-frame only. Of over a million clones listed, about 98% are singletons. Sequencing was performed on naive CD4+ T cells sorted from blood. Subset: CD45RA+ positively selected. These receptors all stem from a man aged 25-45 years in good health.

This chain connects TRBV5-4 to TRBJ2-1; the D is unclear. CDR1 and CDR2 from the germline V gene are SGHNT and YYREEE (reference sequence). The CDR3 runs 16 residues. V shed 1 base and J shed 3 bases, with 14 bases lying between them. This chain's CDR3 is CASSLPKLPRYNEQFF. The CDR3 bases are TGTGCCAGCAGCTTGCCTAAGTTACCGCGCTACAATGAGCAGTTCTTC.

The rearrangement joins TRBV28 to TRBJ2-5; D possibly uses TRBD1 or TRBD2 (5 bases each). V lost 7 bases and J lost 2, with 26 bases in between. The CDR3 has 18 residues. Germline CDR1 and CDR2: MDHEN and SYDVKM. CDR3 nucleotide sequence: TGTGCCAGCACCGGGCTGAGGGGTTCACTCCCCTTACAAGAGACCCAGTACTTC. Residues: CASTGLRGSLPLQETQYF.

About this clone: This same CDR3 is encoded by further DNA sequences in the sample. The chain carries TRBV5-1 and TRBJ1-1, with TRBD1 as a possible D gene (5 bases). Deletions cut 4 bases from V and 2 bases from J, with 9 bases between. CDR3 length: 13 amino acids. Germline CDR1 reads SGHRS; CDR2 reads YFSETQ. The CDR3 region has the DNA TGCGCCAGCAGCCTCCAGGGTAACACTGAAGCTTTCTTT. Protein product: CASSLQGNTEAFF.

The sample holds one count of this clone. The sample contains more than one DNA sequence encoding this CDR3. The genes are TRBV9 and TRBJ1-1; no reliable D call. CDR3 length: 13 residues. V lost 3 bases to trimming and J lost 2 bases, with 8 bases between them. Germline V CDR1 and CDR2: SGDLS, YYNGEE. The CDR3 loop is CASSAEGNTEAFF. The CDR3 DNA is TGTGCCAGCAGCGCCGAGGGCAACACTGAAGCTTTCTTT.

With respect to this clone: In the same sample, other DNA sequences code for this CDR3. The V gene is TRBV7-2, the J gene TRBJ2-1; TRBD2 matches at 9 bases. The CDR3 is 13 residues long. Germline-derived CDR1 and CDR2 are SGHTA and FQGNSA. With 4 bases clipped from V and 9 bases from J, the junction kept 4 bases outside the gene matches. CDR3 amino acids: CASSSLAGTEQFF. The CDR3 DNA follows: TGTGCCAGCAGCTCCCTAGCGGGAACTGAGCAGTTCTTC. Drawing the rest from reference TRBV7-2 and TRBJ2-1, the complete variable domain is GAGVSQSPSNKVTEKGKDVELRCDPISGHTALYWYRQSLGQGLEFLIYFQGNSAPDKSGLPSDRFSAERTGGSVSTLTIQRTQQEDSAVYLCASSSLAGTEQFFGPGTRLTVL.

The V call is TRBV28, the J call TRBJ2-5; weak D call: TRBD2 (6 bases). This CDR3 is 15 amino acids long. Germline-derived CDR1 and CDR2 are MDHEN and SYDVKM. V lost 5 bases, J lost 2 bases, and 15 bases lay in between. The CDR3 sequence is CASSMPRAGQETQYF. CDR3 DNA: TGTGCCAGCAGTATGCCTCGGGCGGGACAAGAGACCCAGTACTTC. The full variable domain, rest sourced from reference TRBV28 and TRBJ2-5, is DVKVTQSSRYLVKRTGEKVFLECVQDMDHENMFWYRQDPGLGLRLIYFSYDVKMKEKGDIPEGYSVSREKKERFSLILESASTNQTSMYLCASSMPRAGQETQYFGPGTRLLVL.

The rearrangement links TRBV19 to TRBJ2-1; 9 nucleotides match TRBD1. CDR1 and CDR2 (germline): LNHDA, SQIVND (reference sequence). The V and J ends lost 6 bases and 12 bases, in that order; junction bases with no gene match: 15. The CDR3 contains 15 residues. The CDR3: CASRISGQGDLRQFF. CDR3 DNA sequence: TGTGCCAGTAGGATTTCGGGACAGGGAGACCTACGGCAGTTCTTC.